This entry lists 9 T cell receptor beta chains sequenced from one sample in a study of T cells in Graves' hyperthyroidism and ophthalmopathy. Amplification targeted TCR beta CDR3 regions from RNA transcripts. A first-round RT-PCR of the TCR CDR3 used the HTBI primer set. TCRdb re-called the multiplex PCR reads through MiXCR, storing one row per CDR3 protein. Here the sample spans around 600,000 distinct CDR3 sequences, 16% being singletons. The sequenced sample consisted of blood. These receptor sequences come from a woman between 40 and 50 years old with Graves' ophthalmopathy.

This clonotype was observed a handful of times. The chain joins TRBV19 to TRBJ1-2; weak D call: TRBD1 (6 bases). Between the trimmed V and J ends, which lost 5 bases and 7 bases, there was a span of 14 bases. CDR1 is LNHDA and CDR2 is SQIVND in the germline V gene (reference sequence). The CDR3 extends over 13 amino acids. DNA for the CDR3: TGTGCCAGTAGTTCCGACAGGATTTCTGGCTACACCTTC. This gives the protein CASSSDRISGYTF. The complete variable domain, with remaining parts taken from reference TRBV19 and TRBJ1-2, reads DGGITQSPKYLFRKEGQNVTLSCEQNLNHDAMYWYRQDPGQGLRLIYYSQIVNDFQKGDIAEGYSVSREKKESFPLTVTSAQKNPTAFYLCASSSDRISGYTFGSGTRLTVV.

The chain couples TRBV27 to TRBJ2-2; possibly TRBD1 for D (6 bases). The CDR3 is 18 residues long. The germline V gene has CDR1 MNHEY and CDR2 SMNVEV (reference sequence). Trimming took 5 bases from V and 5 from J, leaving 24 bases between them. The CDR3 sequence is CASSPALSSGGLTGELFF. In DNA form, the CDR3 reads TGTGCCAGCAGTCCAGCCTTATCGTCTGGGGGCTTGACCGGGGAGCTGTTTTTT.

This clonotype has only a few counts. The chain carries TRBV5-1 and TRBJ2-7; 7 nucleotides line up with TRBD2. The junction had 8 bases not matched to a gene; V was cut back by 1 base and J by 7 bases. The V gene's germline CDR1 is SGHRS and CDR2 YFSETQ. This CDR3 is 14 amino acids long. As DNA, the CDR3 is TGCGCCAGCAGCTTGAGCGGGGACCTACGGGAGCAGTACTTC. Protein sequence: CASSLSGDLREQYF.

The chain uses TRBV27 and TRBJ2-1, with D maybe TRBD2 (7 bases). Trimming shortened V by 4 bases and J by 7 bases, and 17 bases separated the two germline ends. In germline, CDR1 is MNHEY, CDR2 SMNVEV (reference sequence). The CDR3 loop spans 15 amino acids. Here the CDR3 DNA reads TGTGCCAGCAGTTGGGGGGGGGCCCAGGGGAATGAGCAGTTCTTC. Amino acids: CASSWGGAQGNEQFF.

The table lists this clonotype with many counts. V is TRBV27 and J is TRBJ1-2; TRBD1 might be the D (5 bases). The germline CDR1 and CDR2 sequences are MNHEY and SMNVEV (reference sequence). Trimming took 9 bases from V and 6 from J, leaving 26 bases between them. The CDR3 covers 16 residues. CDR3 nucleotide sequence: TGTGCCAGTTCTCCTGAGTTCCAGGGTGGTTTTAATGGCTACACCTTC. This sequence encodes CASSPEFQGGFNGYTF.

This clonotype was picked up many times. This rearrangement joins TRBV7-9 to TRBJ2-7; a possible D gene is TRBD1 (6 bases). This CDR3 comprises 13 residues. V was cut by 5 bases and J by 7 bases, with 15 bases left in between. CDR1 is SEHNR and CDR2 is FQNEAQ in the germline V gene (reference sequence). The CDR3 DNA sequence: TGTGCCAGCAGCCGGACAGCCTCGGGTGAGCAGTACTTC. This gives the protein CASSRTASGEQYF.

In its sample, this clonotype was seen many times. The chain uses TRBV28 and TRBJ2-5; 8 bases are a match to TRBD2. The germline V gene has CDR1 MDHEN and CDR2 SYDVKM. The CDR3 is made up of 16 amino acids. Trimming removed 5 bases from V and 4 bases from J; junction bases left unmatched: 12. The CDR3 sequence is CASSTPGLGILETQYF. The CDR3 DNA reads as TGTGCCAGCAGTACACCGGGACTAGGGATTTTAGAGACCCAGTACTTC.

This clonotype has only one observation. One base away lies a much larger clone, so this may be a sequencing read error. V gene TRBV5-5 combines with J gene TRBJ2-1; 11 nucleotides match TRBD2. Germline CDR1 is SGHKS and CDR2 is YYEKEE (reference sequence). The CDR3 runs 15 residues. Trimming at V came to 4 bases and at J to 8 bases, leaving 8 bases not matched to a gene. The CDR3 loop reads CASSPTSGGQDEQFF. The CDR3 DNA reads TGTGCCAGCAGCCCCACTAGCGGGGGTCAGGATGAGCAGTTCTTC.

This clonotype was picked up a small number of times. One end of the junction varies from germline; a read error may be responsible. This rearrangement joins TRBV12-3 or TRBV12-4 to TRBJ2-1; the match to TRBD2 covers 9 bases. The CDR3 covers 16 residues. DNA for the CDR3: TGTGCCAGCAGGGCTTGGAGCGGGAGGTCCTACAATGAGCAGCTCTTC. It translates to CASRAWSGRSYNEQLF.